This is a list of T cell receptor beta chains from one sample in a study of blood T cell repertoires in COVID-19. Libraries were prepared by immunoSEQ multiplex PCR; TCRdb keeps only in-frame clonotypes and omits some of them. The repertoire holds approximately 290,000 clones, with approximately 90% as singletons. Sequencing was done on a sample of peripheral blood. These receptors were taken from a man aged 30-40 years with acute or convalescent COVID-19. Both conserved end residues are part of each CDR3. A D gene is named only where the DNA matches it firmly. Clone sizes are given selectively: once, few, many, or a class where the clone is expanded.

j_gene: TRBJ2-5
v_gene: TRBV5-1
abundance: .
d_gene: .
CDR3nt: TGCGCCAGCAGCTTGGGCGGTGTAGGAGAGACCCAGTACTTC
CDR3aa: CASSLGGVGETQYF

j_gene: TRBJ1-3
v_gene: TRBV19
abundance: .
d_gene: .
CDR3nt: TGCGCCAGTATCTCACCGGACACGTCCGGAAACACCATATATTTT
CDR3aa: CASISPDTSGNTIYF

j_gene: TRBJ2-7
v_gene: TRBV11-2
abundance: .
d_gene: .
CDR3nt: TGTGCCAGCAGCTCCCAAATCCCCCAGGGGAGCTCCTACGAGCAGTACTTC
CDR3aa: CASSSQIPQGSSYEQYF

j_gene: TRBJ2-3
v_gene: TRBV3-1/TRBV3-2
abundance: once
d_gene: TRBD1
CDR3nt: TGTGCCAGCAGCCCGACAGGACAGGGGTCTACGCAGTATTTT
CDR3aa: CASSPTGQGSTQYF

j_gene: TRBJ2-7
v_gene: TRBV6-6
abundance: .
d_gene: TRBD1
CDR3nt: TGTGCCAGCAGACCCTGGGACAGGCTACCGTACGAGCAGTACTTC
CDR3aa: CASRPWDRLPYEQYF

j_gene: TRBJ1-5
v_gene: TRBV24-1
abundance: .
d_gene: TRBD1
CDR3nt: TGTGCCACCAGTGATTCCCGGACAGGCTCGTGGGCCCAGCATTTT
CDR3aa: CATSDSRTGSWAQHF

j_gene: TRBJ1-6
v_gene: TRBV2
abundance: .
d_gene: TRBD1
CDR3nt: TGTGCCAGCAGGACGGGACAGAGATACAATTCACCCCTCCACTTT
CDR3aa: CASRTGQRYNSPLHF

j_gene: TRBJ2-2
v_gene: TRBV6-1
abundance: .
d_gene: .
CDR3nt: TGTGCCAGCAGTTTCCTGGACAGCACCGGGGAGCTGTTTTTT
CDR3aa: CASSFLDSTGELFF

j_gene: TRBJ2-5
v_gene: TRBV28
abundance: .
d_gene: .
CDR3nt: TGTGCCAGCAGTTTACTCGGGGTGTTAATCGGAGAGACCCAGTACTTC
CDR3aa: CASSLLGVLIGETQYF

j_gene: TRBJ1-5
v_gene: TRBV27
abundance: .
d_gene: .
CDR3nt: TGTGCCAGCAGTTTACAGATCAATCAGCCCCAGCATTTT
CDR3aa: CASSLQINQPQHF

j_gene: TRBJ1-1
v_gene: TRBV19
abundance: .
d_gene: TRBD1
CDR3nt: TGTGCCAGTAGCTGGGACAGGGGAAAAGAAGCTTTCTTT
CDR3aa: CASSWDRGKEAFF

j_gene: TRBJ2-7
v_gene: TRBV5-1
abundance: .
d_gene: .
CDR3nt: TGCGCCAGCAGCTTCAAATCCTACGAGCAGTACTTC
CDR3aa: CASSFKSYEQYF

j_gene: TRBJ1-6
v_gene: TRBV28
abundance: .
d_gene: .
CDR3nt: TGTGCCAGCAGTTCCCTAGGGGGAAGGGGGATTTCACCCCTCCACTTT
CDR3aa: CASSSLGGRGISPLHF

j_gene: TRBJ1-2
v_gene: TRBV7-9
abundance: .
d_gene: TRBD1
CDR3nt: TGTGCCAGCCCCACCGGGACAGGGGACTATGGCTACACCTTC
CDR3aa: CASPTGTGDYGYTF

j_gene: TRBJ1-1
v_gene: TRBV19
abundance: .
d_gene: .
CDR3nt: TGTGCCAGCTGGTCCCTCAGGGCCATGAACACTGAAGCTTTCTTT
CDR3aa: CASWSLRAMNTEAFF

j_gene: TRBJ2-7
v_gene: TRBV25-1
abundance: .
d_gene: .
CDR3nt: TGTGCCAGCAGTGGCAGGGAGCGGGACGAGCAGTACTTC
CDR3aa: CASSGRERDEQYF

j_gene: TRBJ2-7
v_gene: TRBV28
abundance: .
d_gene: .
CDR3nt: TGTGCCAGCAGGACGACAGGATCATCCTACGAGCAGTACTTC
CDR3aa: CASRTTGSSYEQYF

j_gene: TRBJ2-2
v_gene: TRBV7-8
abundance: .
d_gene: .
CDR3nt: TGTGCCAGCGGGGGGAAGTGGGACAGATCAAACACCGGGGAGCTGTTTTTT
CDR3aa: CASGGKWDRSNTGELFF

j_gene: TRBJ2-2
v_gene: TRBV2
abundance: .
d_gene: TRBD1
CDR3nt: TGTGCCAGCAGGGGACAGGTCGACACCGGGGAGCTGTTTTTT
CDR3aa: CASRGQVDTGELFF

j_gene: TRBJ1-3
v_gene: TRBV13
abundance: .
d_gene: .
CDR3nt: TGTGCCAGCAGCTGGGACAGAAACACCATATATTTT
CDR3aa: CASSWDRNTIYF

j_gene: TRBJ1-1
v_gene: TRBV28
abundance: .
d_gene: .
CDR3nt: TGTGCCAGCAGTTTATTTGGTAGTGAAGCTTTCTTT
CDR3aa: CASSLFGSEAFF

j_gene: TRBJ2-5
v_gene: TRBV7-6
abundance: .
d_gene: .
CDR3nt: TGTGCCAGCAGCTTAGGTCTGACGACAAGAACCCAAGAGACCCAGTACTTC
CDR3aa: CASSLGLTTRTQETQYF

j_gene: TRBJ1-4
v_gene: TRBV5-1
abundance: .
d_gene: TRBD1
CDR3nt: TGCGCCAGCAGCTTGGGGACAGGGGTTGAAAAACTGTTTTTT
CDR3aa: CASSLGTGVEKLFF

j_gene: TRBJ2-7
v_gene: TRBV3-1/TRBV3-2
abundance: few
d_gene: .
CDR3nt: TGTGCCAGCAGCCAAGGGCCTTACGAGCAGTACTTC
CDR3aa: CASSQGPYEQYF

j_gene: TRBJ2-1
v_gene: TRBV6-5
abundance: .
d_gene: TRBD2
CDR3nt: TGTGCCAGCATTCCCGGGACTAGCGGGACCAGTGAGCAGTTCTTC
CDR3aa: CASIPGTSGTSEQFF

j_gene: TRBJ1-1
v_gene: TRBV10-2
abundance: .
d_gene: .
CDR3nt: TGCGCCAGCAGTGAGGGAGCGAGTGAAGCTTTCTTT
CDR3aa: CASSEGASEAFF

j_gene: TRBJ2-7
v_gene: TRBV3-1/TRBV3-2
abundance: .
d_gene: .
CDR3nt: TGTGCCAGCAGCCAGATCTCGGGGGAATACGAGCAGTACTTC
CDR3aa: CASSQISGEYEQYF

j_gene: TRBJ2-3
v_gene: TRBV21-1
abundance: .
d_gene: .
CDR3nt: TGTGCCAGCCCCTTCACGGGACTAGCGGGGTATACGCAGTATTTT
CDR3aa: CASPFTGLAGYTQYF

j_gene: TRBJ2-7
v_gene: TRBV18
abundance: .
d_gene: TRBD1
CDR3nt: TGTGCCAGCGTACCGGGACAGGGCTCCTACGAGCAGTACTTC
CDR3aa: CASVPGQGSYEQYF

j_gene: TRBJ1-6
v_gene: TRBV20-1
abundance: .
d_gene: .
CDR3nt: TGCAGTGCTAGTAGAGTCGCCGATAATTCACCCCTCCACTTT
CDR3aa: CSASRVADNSPLHF

j_gene: TRBJ2-6
v_gene: TRBV10-3
abundance: .
d_gene: .
CDR3nt: TGTGCCATCAGTGAGTCGAAACAGTCTGGGGCCAACGTCCTGACTTTC
CDR3aa: CAISESKQSGANVLTF

j_gene: TRBJ1-5
v_gene: TRBV2
abundance: .
d_gene: .
CDR3nt: TGTGCCAGCAGCCCCCCGGCAGCGAGAAATCAGCCCCAGCATTTT
CDR3aa: CASSPPAARNQPQHF

j_gene: TRBJ2-1
v_gene: TRBV30
abundance: .
d_gene: TRBD2
CDR3nt: TGTGCCTGGACCTTGACTAGCGGGGCATACAATGAGCAGTTCTTC
CDR3aa: CAWTLTSGAYNEQFF

j_gene: TRBJ2-3
v_gene: TRBV10-3
abundance: .
d_gene: .
CDR3nt: TGTGCCATCAAACAGGGCACTAGCACAGATACGCAGTATTTT
CDR3aa: CAIKQGTSTDTQYF

j_gene: TRBJ2-3
v_gene: TRBV6-4
abundance: .
d_gene: .
CDR3nt: TGTGCCAGCAGGGTAATGGCCGGGACAGATACGCAGTATTTT
CDR3aa: CASRVMAGTDTQYF

j_gene: TRBJ2-1
v_gene: TRBV7-3
abundance: .
d_gene: .
CDR3nt: TGTGCCAGCAGCTTAACGTTGACCGGCGGTGAGCAGTTCTTC
CDR3aa: CASSLTLTGGEQFF

j_gene: TRBJ1-2
v_gene: TRBV28
abundance: .
d_gene: .
CDR3nt: TGTGCCAGCAGTTTCAGCGGGTTAATTAACTATGGCTACACCTTC
CDR3aa: CASSFSGLINYGYTF

j_gene: TRBJ1-3
v_gene: TRBV6-5
abundance: .
d_gene: .
CDR3nt: TGTGCCAGCAGCCCCGAGGACTCTGGAAACACCATATATTTT
CDR3aa: CASSPEDSGNTIYF

j_gene: TRBJ1-1
v_gene: TRBV28
abundance: .
d_gene: .
CDR3nt: TGTGCCAGCAGAACAGCGGGACGGATGAACACTGAAGCTTTCTTT
CDR3aa: CASRTAGRMNTEAFF

j_gene: TRBJ1-3
v_gene: TRBV23-1
abundance: once
d_gene: .
CDR3nt: TGCGCCAGCAGTCAATCGACCAGGGCTGGAAACACCATATATTTT
CDR3aa: CASSQSTRAGNTIYF

j_gene: TRBJ2-7
v_gene: TRBV28
abundance: .
d_gene: TRBD1
CDR3nt: TGTGCCAGCAGTTTATTGGGGACAGGCTCCTACGAGCAGTACTTC
CDR3aa: CASSLLGTGSYEQYF

j_gene: TRBJ1-2
v_gene: TRBV4-1
abundance: .
d_gene: .
CDR3nt: TGCGCCAGCAGCCAGGCAGAGACAGCGTTTAACTATGGCTACACCTTC
CDR3aa: CASSQAETAFNYGYTF

j_gene: TRBJ1-2
v_gene: TRBV28
abundance: .
d_gene: TRBD1
CDR3nt: TGTGCCAGCAGTTTAACAGGGGCCCCCAACTATGGCTACACCTTC
CDR3aa: CASSLTGAPNYGYTF

j_gene: TRBJ1-1
v_gene: TRBV15
abundance: .
d_gene: .
CDR3nt: TGTGCCACCAGCAGAGCCGGGAGGACTGAAGCTTTCTTT
CDR3aa: CATSRAGRTEAFF

j_gene: TRBJ1-5
v_gene: TRBV5-1
abundance: .
d_gene: .
CDR3nt: TGCGCCAGCAGCTTGGTCGGGGGTAATCAGCCCCAGCATTTT
CDR3aa: CASSLVGGNQPQHF

j_gene: TRBJ2-3
v_gene: TRBV28
abundance: .
d_gene: TRBD2
CDR3nt: TGTGCCAGCAGTTTAGGGACTAGCCTAAGTGTGCAGTATTTT
CDR3aa: CASSLGTSLSVQYF

j_gene: TRBJ2-7
v_gene: TRBV11-2
abundance: .
d_gene: .
CDR3nt: TGTGCCAGCAGCCCCGCCTACGAGCAGTACTTC
CDR3aa: CASSPAYEQYF

j_gene: TRBJ1-5
v_gene: TRBV30
abundance: .
d_gene: .
CDR3nt: TGTGCCTGGAGTGTACCGGGAGGGGAACATCAGCCCCAGCATTTT
CDR3aa: CAWSVPGGEHQPQHF

j_gene: TRBJ1-5
v_gene: TRBV5-4
abundance: .
d_gene: .
CDR3nt: TGTGCCAGCAGCCTAGCCGGCCAGCCCCAGCATTTT
CDR3aa: CASSLAGQPQHF

j_gene: TRBJ2-7
v_gene: TRBV3-1/TRBV3-2
abundance: .
d_gene: TRBD2
CDR3nt: TGTGCCAGCAGCCCGCTAGCGGGGATCCACTACGAGCAGTACTTC
CDR3aa: CASSPLAGIHYEQYF

j_gene: TRBJ1-1
v_gene: TRBV28
abundance: once
d_gene: .
CDR3nt: TGTGCCAGCAGGGAGGGAAGGGTCACTGAAGCTTTCTTT
CDR3aa: CASREGRVTEAFF

j_gene: TRBJ2-3
v_gene: TRBV24-1
abundance: once
d_gene: .
CDR3nt: TGTGCCACCCCCGAAACACTAAGCACAGATACGCAGTATTTT
CDR3aa: CATPETLSTDTQYF